Presented here are 4 T cell receptor beta chains from one specimen sequenced in a study of T cells in Graves' hyperthyroidism and ophthalmopathy. TCR beta CDR3 regions were amplified from RNA transcripts. The HTBI primer set was used in a first-round RT-PCR of the TCR CDR3. TCRdb re-analysed the multiplex PCR reads in MiXCR, keeping a single row per CDR3 protein. The sample lists about 760,000 distinct CDR3 sequences, around a third occurring once. Sequencing was carried out using blood. The source is a woman aged 40 to 50 with Graves' hyperthyroidism.

The J gene is TRBJ1-5, the V gene TRBV27; 8 positions agree with TRBD1. CDR1 MNHEY and CDR2 SMNVEV come from the germline V gene (reference sequence). This CDR3 has 16 amino acids. With V trimmed by 6 bases and J by 6 bases, 13 bases remained unmatched. CDR3 DNA sequence: TGTGCCAGCAGACGTCAGACAGGGGCCGGTTTTCAGCCCCAGCATTTT. This codes for CASRRQTGAGFQPQHF.

Turning to this clonotype: One end of the junction is discordant with germline, which a read error may explain. The rearrangement joins TRBV4-1 to TRBJ1-5, with 9 bases lining up with TRBD1. The CDR3 is made up of 17 amino acids. CDR1 is MGHRA, CDR2 YSYEKL, per germline. CDR3 protein: CANSQQGGDRGNQPQHF. In DNA, the CDR3 is TGCGCCAACAGCCAACAGGGCGGGGACAGGGGCAATCAGCCCCAGCATTTT.

The table lists this clonotype with many counts. This chain links TRBV20-1 with TRBJ2-5; D may correspond to TRBD1 or TRBD2 (7 bases each). Germline V gene sequence: CDR1 DFQATT, CDR2 SNEGSKA (reference sequence). This CDR3 contains 16 residues. The V and J ends lost 5 bases and 2 bases respectively, with 21 bases between them. The CDR3 loop is CSAAHPQGGMQETQYF. CDR3 DNA sequence: TGCAGTGCTGCCCATCCTCAGGGGGGGATGCAAGAGACCCAGTACTTC.

Many counts were recorded for this clonotype. The CDR3 sequence: CSVRQDISGNTIYF. DNA of the CDR3: TGCAGCGTTCGACAGGACATCTCTGGAAACACCATATATTTT. The genes are TRBV29-1 and TRBJ1-3; D is possibly TRBD1 (6 bases). The CDR3 has 14 residues. Trimming left V 5 bases short and J 0 bases short, with 11 bases between. Germline CDR1 reads SQVTM; CDR2 reads ANQGSEA.